The source of this T cell receptor beta chain is a study of blood T cell repertoires in COVID-19. Study summary: Researchers got acute and convalescent COVID-19 samples from the United States, Italy and Spain. The cDNA or gDNA used as material had been derived from T cells, B-cell-depleted T cells, or PBMCs.

This CDR3 has 14 residues. Trimming at V came to 5 bases and at J to 8 bases, leaving 8 bases not matched to a gene. Germline V gene data show CDR1 as SGHDT and CDR2 as YYEEEE. In this sample, this clone turned up a few times. Authors' processing steps: Estimates of nucleated cell counts were drawn from the amplification of reference gene primers. The table came from immunoSEQ multiplex PCR; TCRdb's copy has only in-frame clones and leaves some out. V, J and clone size reflect that table, while D and trimming were determined from the DNA. The sample lists more than 80,000 clones, 75% to 90% seen once, with 1.7% in the top ten.

Sequenced input: peripheral blood. The TCR comes from a man older than 75 with acute or convalescent COVID-19. This sequence joins TRBV5-6 and TRBJ1-4, with 8 bases identical to TRBD1. The chain's CDR3 is CASSATGVGEKLFF. CDR3 coding DNA: TGTGCCAGCAGTGCGACAGGGGTCGGCGAAAAACTGTTTTTT.